The T cell receptor beta chain described here comes from a study of siplizumab effects on memory and regulatory T cells. General study points: Proliferating Tregs taken from siplizumab cultures were not shown to have a confirmed suppressive function. The Treg-derived share of mappable alloreactive CD4+ clones averaged approximately 71% with siplizumab and 26.9% in controls. Unstimulated subsets were the mapping target of only a minor fraction of alloreactive clones.

Of note for this clone: Its antigen is as yet unknown.

The protocol was immunoSEQ multiplex PCR, while the TCRdb copy is restricted to in-frame clones and leaves out a portion. The sample has around 110,000 clones, 94% seen once; the top ten hold around 1.7%. The CDR3 loop spans 10 amino acids. The junction had 1 base not matched to a gene; V was cut back by 6 bases and J by 6 bases. Germline-derived CDR1 and CDR2 are SQVTM and ANQGSEA. The sample was non-Treg CD4+ T cells sorted from blood. V and J are TRBV29-1 and TRBJ1-2; 7 bases match TRBD1. The sequence was collected from a human donor in good health. The CDR3 sequence is CSVDRDGYTF. CDR3 sequence (DNA): TGCAGCGTCGACAGGGATGGCTACACCTTC.